This TCR beta chain was observed in a study of blood T cells in healthy people across ages. In the case of this clonotype: Its antigen is still unknown. Compared with germline, one end of the junction differs, possibly owing to a read error.

CDR1 and CDR2 (germline): SGHTA, FQGNSA. The CDR3 has 18 amino acids. Through a sample-barcoded 5' primer and a J-beta primer mix, a second PCR was run for about 6 to 11 cycles. MiXCR, applied by TCRdb to the 5' RACE reads, yields one record per CDR3 protein. The sample shows about 1.6 million distinct CDR3 sequences, 30% to 40% of them seen only once. General observations from the study: The unknown donor CMV status may have confounded expanded clonotype changes. PBMCs left unsorted prevented a conclusive naive versus antigen-experienced comparison.

This receptor was taken from a woman aged 25-40 years in good health. Sample: blood. V gene TRBV7-2 combines with J gene TRBJ2-1; the D is unclear. The CDR3 region is CASTYDTAPIASYDEQFF. The CDR3 DNA is TGTGCCAGCACCTATGATACTGCACCTATAGCCTCCTACGATGAGCAGTTCTTC.